The 8 T cell receptor beta chains listed next were all sequenced from one sample in a study of cytomegalovirus exposure and HLA in healthy donors. The table came from immunoSEQ multiplex PCR; TCRdb's copy has only in-frame clones and leaves some out. The sample holds a few hundred thousand clones, around 87% seen once. Sequencing was done on a sample of PBMCs. The source of these receptors is a woman between 18 and 29 years old in good health and CMV-seronegative.

The chain couples TRBV4-3 to TRBJ1-2; 7 bases fit TRBD1. This CDR3 is built from 15 residues. Per the germline V gene, CDR1 is LGHNA and CDR2 is YSLEER. Losses at the gene ends were 0 bases for V and 4 bases for J; bases not matched to a gene: 5. CDR3 amino acids: CASSQDRAGGYGYTF. For the CDR3, the DNA is TGCGCCAGCAGCCAAGATCGAGCAGGGGGCTATGGCTACACCTTC.

The gene calls are TRBV14 and TRBJ1-3; the D gene is possibly TRBD1 (6 bases). V gave up 3 bases and J gave up 1 base, with 16 bases separating them. The germline gives CDR1 SGHDN, CDR2 FVKESK. This CDR3 region has 17 residues. CDR3 region: CASSQDSDLLSGNTIYF. The DNA for the CDR3 is TGTGCCAGCAGCCAGGACAGCGACCTCTTATCTGGAAACACCATATATTTT.

The rearrangement joins TRBV11-3 to TRBJ1-1; D remains ambiguous. Trimming removed 3 bases from V and 3 bases from J, with 8 bases in between. Germline lookup yields CDR1 SGHNT and CDR2 YENEEA. The CDR3 is 13 amino acids. The CDR3 sequence is CASSFRRDTEAFF. The DNA of the CDR3 is TGTGCCAGCAGCTTTAGGAGGGACACTGAAGCTTTCTTT.

The genes are TRBV9 and TRBJ2-3; 9 nucleotides agree with TRBD2. The V gene end was trimmed by 4 bases and the J gene end by 0 bases; junction bases not matched to a gene: 15. Germline V gene lookup returns CDR1 SGDLS and CDR2 YYNGEE. This CDR3 is 19 amino acids long. CDR3 in amino acids: CASSPAQGLAKASTDTQYF. DNA of the CDR3: TGTGCCAGCAGCCCTGCGCAGGGACTAGCAAAAGCTAGCACAGATACGCAGTATTTT.

The chain couples TRBV10-3 to TRBJ1-5; TRBD1 might be the D (5 bases). Trimming shortened V by 5 bases and J by 2 bases, and 10 bases separated the two germline ends. CDR3 length: 14 residues. Germline loops: CDR1 ENHRY, CDR2 SYGVKD. The CDR3, as DNA: TGTGCCATCAGTTGGGGGGAGGGCAATCAGCCCCAGCATTTT. Translated, it gives CAISWGEGNQPQHF.

This clone occurred once. This chain connects TRBV27 to TRBJ2-1, with TRBD2 matching 8 bases. Germline V gene data show CDR1 as MNHEY and CDR2 as SMNVEV (reference sequence). The V gene end was trimmed by 3 bases and the J gene end by 6 bases; junction bases not matched to a gene: 19. The CDR3 runs to 19 residues. CDR3: CASSFQHLPRAGASNEQFF. Here the CDR3 DNA reads TGTGCCAGCAGTTTCCAGCACCTCCCCAGAGCGGGGGCCTCCAATGAGCAGTTCTTC.

This chain links TRBV11-3 with TRBJ2-2; 8 nucleotides agree with TRBD1. The CDR3 consists of 16 residues. Per germline, CDR1 SGHNT and CDR2 YENEEA. The V gene end was trimmed by 4 bases and the J gene end by 2 bases; junction bases not matched to a gene: 6. The DNA for the CDR3 is TGTGCCAGCAGCTCCCGGGACAGGCGCAACACCGGGGAGCTGTTTTTT. It is translated as CASSSRDRRNTGELFF. The full variable domain, completed using reference TRBV11-3 and TRBJ2-2, is EAGVVQSPRYKIIEKKQPVAFWCNPISGHNTLYWYLQNLGQGPELLIRYENEEAVDDSQLPKDRFSAERLKGVDSTLKIQPAELGDSAVYLCASSSRDRRNTGELFFGEGSRLTVL.

This chain links TRBV6-1 with TRBJ1-1; no clear D gene. V was shortened by 0 bases and J by 4 bases, with 12 bases between the two germline ends. Germline CDR1 reads MNHNS; CDR2 reads SASEGT. This CDR3 comprises 15 residues. This chain's CDR3 is CASSEADGVLTEAFF. CDR3 nucleotide sequence: TGTGCCAGCAGTGAAGCGGACGGGGTTCTCACTGAAGCTTTCTTT.